This T cell receptor (beta chain) originates from a study of CD8 T cells in ankylosing spondylitis. V was cut by 5 bases and J by 3 bases, with 5 bases left in between. The CDR3 sequence is 12 residues long. Quantitative 5'-RACE with molecular barcodes produced the TCR beta libraries. TCRdb re-analysed the 5' RACE reads in MiXCR, keeping a single row per CDR3 protein. The repertoire holds 150,000 or so distinct CDR3 sequences, with roughly 34% as singletons. This clonotype was seen a handful of times. This clonotype originated in a male donor with ankylosing spondylitis. The sample consisted of synovial fluid, either unsorted or a sorted T cell fraction (not recorded which). The genes are TRBV12-3 or TRBV12-4 and TRBJ2-1; a possible D gene is TRBD2 (5 bases). The CDR3 bases are TGTGCCAGCAGTGACTACTACAATGAGCAGTTCTTC. Encoded protein: CASSDYYNEQFF.